A selection of T cell receptor beta chains follows, all from one sample in a study of blood T cells in healthy people across ages. MiXCR, run by TCRdb on the 5' RACE reads, gives a single entry per CDR3 protein. The profile shows about 1.7 million distinct CDR3 sequences, 28% of them singletons. Sequenced material: blood. All receptors derive from a woman aged 25 to 39 in good health. Each CDR3 is given with its conserved first and last residue. D genes are given only for firm matches. Clone sizes are given selectively: once, few, many, or a class where the clone is expanded.

size	V	D	J	DNA	CDR3
few	TRBV29-1	-	TRBJ2-7	TGCAGCGTTCAGGACAGAGGCTACGAGCAGTACTTC	CSVQDRGYEQYF
-	TRBV5-6	-	TRBJ2-4	TGTGCCAGCAGCTTGGGACCGGGGGTGCAAAACATTCAGTACTTC	CASSLGPGVQNIQYF
few	TRBV20-1	-	TRBJ2-1	TGCAGTGCTCCATCCCCCGGGCTCACCGCCTACAATGAGCAGTTCTTC	CSAPSPGLTAYNEQFF
many	TRBV20-1	TRBD2	TRBJ2-3	TGCAGTGCTCTTAGGACTAGCGGGAGTGTGTCAGCAGATACGCAGTATTTT	CSALRTSGSVSADTQYF
-	TRBV5-6	TRBD2	TRBJ2-3	TGTGCCAGCAGCTTGGTACGACTAGCGGGGGGTGCAGATACGCAGTATTTT	CASSLVRLAGGADTQYF
-	TRBV6-2/TRBV6-3	-	TRBJ1-1	TGTGCCAGCACTCTAACGCCCACAGGCACGACTGAAGCTTTCTTT	CASTLTPTGTTEAFF
-	TRBV9	TRBD1	TRBJ2-6	TGTGCCAGCAGCGGTGGGACAGGGGTTTTGTCTGGGGCCAACGTCCTGACTTTC	CASSGGTGVLSGANVLTF
-	TRBV29-1	TRBD2	TRBJ2-5	TGCAGCGTTGGGGGCCCGGGACTAGCGAATGTTAAGCAGTACTTC	CSVGGPGLANVKQYF
-	TRBV5-5	-	TRBJ2-7	TGTGCCAGCAGCTCCCTTGACCTAGAGGGCGAGCAGTACTTC	CASSSLDLEGEQYF
few	TRBV7-6	TRBD1	TRBJ2-6	TGTACCAGCAGCTCCGACAGGGAGCTAATAGGGGCCAACGTCCTGACTTTC	CTSSSDRELIGANVLTF
-	TRBV29-1	-	TRBJ1-2	TGCAGCGTTGCCCAACCACAGGGTGCCTATGGCTACACCTTC	CSVAQPQGAYGYTF
-	TRBV20-1	-	TRBJ1-6	TGCAGTGCTTTCTCCCAGGGCACCTATAGTTCACCCCTCCACTTT	CSAFSQGTYSSPLHF
-	TRBV12-3/TRBV12-4	-	TRBJ1-4	TGTGCCAGCAGTTTCCCCCGGCCAGGGCGAGGTGAAGAACTGTTTTTT	CASSFPRPGRGEELFF
few	TRBV5-1	-	TRBJ1-1	TGCGCCAGCAGCTTGGGACCGGGAGCCTATAGGGCCACTGAAGCTTTCTTT	CASSLGPGAYRATEAFF
many	TRBV12-3/TRBV12-4	TRBD2	TRBJ2-6	TGTGCCAGCAGTCATCGACTAGCGCAGCCTGGGGCCAACGTCCTGACTTTC	CASSHRLAQPGANVLTF
-	TRBV5-1	TRBD2	TRBJ2-1	TGCGCCAGCAGCTTGCCTAGCGGGGAGGCCCGATTCACCTACAATGAGCAGTTCTTC	CASSLPSGEARFTYNEQFF
few	TRBV10-2	-	TRBJ1-1	TGCGCCAGCAGCGGGGCTTGGTTTGGCGCGGGAACTGAAGCTTTCTTT	CASSGAWFGAGTEAFF
-	TRBV29-1	-	TRBJ1-5	TGCAGCTCCTGGGGTCCCAATCAGCCCCAGCATTTT	CSSWGPNQPQHF
many	TRBV5-1	-	TRBJ2-7	TGCGCCAGCAGCGGGGGTTATTCCTACGAGCAGTACTTC	CASSGGYSYEQYF
-	TRBV7-2	-	TRBJ1-1	TGTGCCAGCAGCTTACAGCGGGTTGAAGCTTTCTTT	CASSLQRVEAFF
few	TRBV5-1	-	TRBJ2-1	TGCGCCAGCAATAGAGACCGCGAATCAAGTGAGCAGTTCTTC	CASNRDRESSEQFF
-	TRBV7-6	-	TRBJ2-3	TGTGCCAGCAGCTTAAATACCCCTGAGGGAGGCGCAGATACGCAGTATTTT	CASSLNTPEGGADTQYF
-	TRBV12-3/TRBV12-4	-	TRBJ1-4	TGTGCCAGCAGTTTACTCGCCCCGGGGGGGGCCCGCGGAGAAAAACTGTTTTTT	CASSLLAPGGARGEKLFF
-	TRBV6-5	TRBD2	TRBJ2-1	TGTGCCAGCAGTACTAGCGGGAGGGCCGGGGGGGACGGTGAGCAGTTCTTC	CASSTSGRAGGDGEQFF
-	TRBV20-1	-	TRBJ2-7	TGCAGTGCCCCAAAGGGGGCGGGGTACTACGAGCAGTACTTC	CSAPKGAGYYEQYF
-	TRBV28	TRBD1	TRBJ2-7	TGTGCCACACGGGACAGGACCCTTCTGCAGTACTTC	CATRDRTLLQYF
few	TRBV15	-	TRBJ2-3	TGTGCCACCAGCAGAGATGTTGGTGATACGCAGTATTTT	CATSRDVGDTQYF
-	TRBV12-3/TRBV12-4	-	TRBJ1-5	TGTGCCAGCAGCTTGAGGGGGGTGGGTCAGCCCCAGCATTTT	CASSLRGVGQPQHF
-	TRBV29-1	TRBD1	TRBJ2-1	TGCAGCGCGGGGACAGGGATGTACAATGAGCAGTTCTTC	CSAGTGMYNEQFF